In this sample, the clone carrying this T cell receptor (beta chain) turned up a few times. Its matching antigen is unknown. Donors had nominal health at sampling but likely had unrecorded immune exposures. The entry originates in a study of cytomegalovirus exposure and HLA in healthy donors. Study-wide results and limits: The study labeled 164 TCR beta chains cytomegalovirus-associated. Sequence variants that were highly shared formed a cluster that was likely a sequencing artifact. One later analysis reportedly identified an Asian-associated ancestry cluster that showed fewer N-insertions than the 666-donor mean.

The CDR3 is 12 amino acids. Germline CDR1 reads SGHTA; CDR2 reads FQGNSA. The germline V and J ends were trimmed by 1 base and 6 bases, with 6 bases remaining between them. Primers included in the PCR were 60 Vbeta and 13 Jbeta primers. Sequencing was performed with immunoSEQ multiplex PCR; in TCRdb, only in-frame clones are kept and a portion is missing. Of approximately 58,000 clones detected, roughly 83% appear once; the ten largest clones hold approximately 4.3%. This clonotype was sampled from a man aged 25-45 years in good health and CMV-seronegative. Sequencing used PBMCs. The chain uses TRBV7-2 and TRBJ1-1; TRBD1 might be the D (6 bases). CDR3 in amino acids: CASSLGGPEAFF. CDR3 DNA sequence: TGTGCCAGCAGCTTAGGGGGGCCTGAAGCTTTCTTT.